This T cell receptor beta chain derives from a study of blood T cell repertoires in COVID-19. Produced via immunoSEQ multiplex PCR; TCRdb's table is partial and in-frame only. The table has 200,000 to 250,000 clones, 70% to 85% seen once; the top ten hold approximately 3.6%. Participants had their cohort set by participant-reported clinical history. The V and J ends lost 6 bases and 7 bases respectively, with 16 bases between them. The germline gives CDR1 MDHEN, CDR2 SYDVKM. The CDR3 runs 15 residues. Sample: PBMCs or T cells enriched from blood (not recorded which). The gene calls are TRBV28 and TRBJ1-6; D is possibly TRBD1 (5 bases). The clonotype was recovered from a woman aged 55-70 years who had recovered from COVID-19. CDR3 coding DNA: TGTGCCAGCAGCTCCTTTCCGCGGGACAATTCACCCCTCCACTTT. Translation: CASSSFPRDNSPLHF. The full variable domain, rest sourced from reference TRBV28 and TRBJ1-6, is DVKVTQSSRYLVKRTGEKVFLECVQDMDHENMFWYRQDPGLGLRLIYFSYDVKMKEKGDIPEGYSVSREKKERFSLILESASTNQTSMYLCASSSFPRDNSPLHFGNGTRLTVT.